This paragraph covers one TCR beta chain sequence. Germline-derived CDR1 and CDR2 are LNHNV and YYDKDF (reference sequence). The CDR3 has 14 amino acids. Trimming took 1 base from V and 3 from J, leaving 9 bases between them. Assay: immunoSEQ multiplex PCR; the TCRdb copy retains only in-frame clones and omits some. The table has 100,000 to 150,000 clones, about 83% seen once. The sample is drawn from a study of cytomegalovirus exposure and HLA in healthy donors. Sequencing input: PBMCs. This clonotype originated in a woman aged 25 to 39 in good health and CMV-seronegative. The chain uses TRBV15 and TRBJ1-1, with D maybe TRBD1 (5 bases). CDR3 in amino acids: CATSRAGYDTEAFF. In nucleotides, the CDR3 is TGTGCCACCAGCAGAGCAGGGTACGACACTGAAGCTTTCTTT.